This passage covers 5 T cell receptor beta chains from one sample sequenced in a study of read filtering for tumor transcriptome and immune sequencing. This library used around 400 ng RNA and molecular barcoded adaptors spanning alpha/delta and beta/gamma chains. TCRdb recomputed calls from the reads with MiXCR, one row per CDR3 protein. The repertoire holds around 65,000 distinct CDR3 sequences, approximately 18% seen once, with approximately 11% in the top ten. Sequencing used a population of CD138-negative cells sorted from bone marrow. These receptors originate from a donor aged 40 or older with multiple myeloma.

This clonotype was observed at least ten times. In nucleotides, the CDR3 is TGTGCCAGCAGCTTACGGCAGGGTGGATCCTACAATGAGCAGTTCTTC. It yields the protein CASSLRQGGSYNEQFF. The J gene is TRBJ2-1, the V gene TRBV7-9, with a weak D call TRBD1 (5 bases). Germline-derived CDR1 and CDR2 are SEHNR and FQNEAQ (reference sequence). There are 16 residues in the CDR3. The ends were cut back, 2 bases at V and 1 base at J, with 12 bases in the middle.

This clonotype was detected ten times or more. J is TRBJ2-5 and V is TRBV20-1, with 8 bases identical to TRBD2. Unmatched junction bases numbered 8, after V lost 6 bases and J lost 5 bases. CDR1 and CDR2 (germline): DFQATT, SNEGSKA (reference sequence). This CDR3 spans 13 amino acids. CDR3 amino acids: CSALAGRRETQYF. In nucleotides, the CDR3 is TGCAGTGCCTTAGCGGGGCGGCGGGAGACCCAGTACTTC.

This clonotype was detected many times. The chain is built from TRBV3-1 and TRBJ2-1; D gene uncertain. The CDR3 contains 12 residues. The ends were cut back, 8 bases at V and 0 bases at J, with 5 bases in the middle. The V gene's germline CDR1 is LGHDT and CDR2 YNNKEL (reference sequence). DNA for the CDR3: TGTGCCAGCGGAAGCTCCTACAATGAGCAGTTCTTC. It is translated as CASGSSYNEQFF.

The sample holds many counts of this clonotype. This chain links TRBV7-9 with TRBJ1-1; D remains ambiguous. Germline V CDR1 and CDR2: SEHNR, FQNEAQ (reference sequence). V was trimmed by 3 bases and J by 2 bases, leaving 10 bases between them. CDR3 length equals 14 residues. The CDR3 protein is CASSFGLRNTEAFF. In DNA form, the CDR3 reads TGTGCCAGCAGCTTCGGACTTAGAAACACTGAAGCTTTCTTT.

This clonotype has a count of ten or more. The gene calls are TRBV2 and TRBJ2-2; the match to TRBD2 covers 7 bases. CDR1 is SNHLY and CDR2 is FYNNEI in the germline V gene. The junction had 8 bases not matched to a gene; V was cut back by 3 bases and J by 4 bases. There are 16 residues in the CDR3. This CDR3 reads CASSDLATSSTGELFF. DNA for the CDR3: TGTGCCAGCAGTGACCTAGCGACTAGCAGCACCGGGGAGCTGTTTTTT.